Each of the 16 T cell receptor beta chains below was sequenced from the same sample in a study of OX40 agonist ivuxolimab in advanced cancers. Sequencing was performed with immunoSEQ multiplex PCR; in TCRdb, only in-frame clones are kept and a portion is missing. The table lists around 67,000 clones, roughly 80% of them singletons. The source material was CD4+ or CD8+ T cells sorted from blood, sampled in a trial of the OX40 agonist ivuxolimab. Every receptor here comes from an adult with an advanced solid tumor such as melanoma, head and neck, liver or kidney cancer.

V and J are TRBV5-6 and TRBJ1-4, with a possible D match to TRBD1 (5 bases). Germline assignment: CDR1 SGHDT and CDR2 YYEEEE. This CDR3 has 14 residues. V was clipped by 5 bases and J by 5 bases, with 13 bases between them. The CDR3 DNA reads TGTGCCAGCAGTCCCGGGACGGTAAATGAAAAACTGTTTTTT. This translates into CASSPGTVNEKLFF.

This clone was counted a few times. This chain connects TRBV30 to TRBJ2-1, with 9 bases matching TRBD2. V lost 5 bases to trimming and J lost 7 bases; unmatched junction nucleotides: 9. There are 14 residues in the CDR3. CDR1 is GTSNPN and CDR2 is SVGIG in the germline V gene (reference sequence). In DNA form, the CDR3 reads TGTGCCTGGGGAAGACTAGGACTAGCGAATGAGCAGTTCTTC. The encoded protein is CAWGRLGLANEQFF.

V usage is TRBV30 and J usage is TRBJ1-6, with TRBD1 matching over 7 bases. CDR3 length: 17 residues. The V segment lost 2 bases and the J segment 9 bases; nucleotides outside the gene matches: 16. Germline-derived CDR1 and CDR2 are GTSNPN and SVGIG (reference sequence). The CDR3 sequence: CAWSKGATTQGASPLHF. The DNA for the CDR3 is TGTGCCTGGAGTAAGGGGGCGACTACGCAGGGTGCTTCACCCCTCCACTTT.

CDR3 DNA sequence: TGTGCCATCAGTGAGACAGCGTATGGCTACACCTTC. Its translation: CAISETAYGYTF. V usage is TRBV10-3 and J usage is TRBJ1-2, with unresolved D. Trimming shortened V by 2 bases and J by 5 bases, and 6 bases separated the two germline ends. This CDR3 is 12 amino acids long. Germline V gene lookup returns CDR1 ENHRY and CDR2 SYGVKD.

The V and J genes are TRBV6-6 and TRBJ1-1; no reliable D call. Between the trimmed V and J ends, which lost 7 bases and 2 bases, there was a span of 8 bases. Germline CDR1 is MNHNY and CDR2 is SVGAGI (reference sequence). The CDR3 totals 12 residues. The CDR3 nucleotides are TGTGCCAGCATGGATCTTAACACTGAAGCTTTCTTT. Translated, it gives CASMDLNTEAFF.

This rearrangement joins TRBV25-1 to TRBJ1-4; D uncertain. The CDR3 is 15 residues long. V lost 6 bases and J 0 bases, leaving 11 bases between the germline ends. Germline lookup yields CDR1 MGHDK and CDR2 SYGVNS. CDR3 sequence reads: CASSLRAATNEKLFF. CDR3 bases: TGTGCCAGCAGCCTCCGGGCTGCAACTAATGAAAAACTGTTTTTT.

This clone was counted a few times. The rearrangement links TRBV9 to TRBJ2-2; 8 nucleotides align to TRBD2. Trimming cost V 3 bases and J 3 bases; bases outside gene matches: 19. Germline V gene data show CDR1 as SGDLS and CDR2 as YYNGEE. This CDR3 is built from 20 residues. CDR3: CASSAGPIAGMGADTGELFF. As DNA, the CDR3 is TGTGCCAGCAGCGCCGGACCCATAGCGGGGATGGGAGCGGACACCGGGGAGCTGTTTTTT.

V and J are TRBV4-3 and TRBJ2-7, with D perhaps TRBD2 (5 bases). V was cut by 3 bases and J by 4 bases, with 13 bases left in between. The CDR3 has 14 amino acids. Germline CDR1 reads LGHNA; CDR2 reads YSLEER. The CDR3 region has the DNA TGCGCCAGCAGCCAGGACCGGGATGTGTACGAGCAGTACTTC. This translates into CASSQDRDVYEQYF.

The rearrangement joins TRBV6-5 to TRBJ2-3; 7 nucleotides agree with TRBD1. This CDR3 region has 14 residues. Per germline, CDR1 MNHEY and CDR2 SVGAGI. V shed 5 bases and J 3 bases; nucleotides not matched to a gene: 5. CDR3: CASSPDRATDTQYF. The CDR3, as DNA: TGTGCCAGCAGTCCCGACAGGGCTACAGATACGCAGTATTTT.

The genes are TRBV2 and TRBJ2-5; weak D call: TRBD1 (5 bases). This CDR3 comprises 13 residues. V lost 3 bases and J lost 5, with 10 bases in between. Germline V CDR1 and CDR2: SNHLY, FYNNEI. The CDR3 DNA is TGTGCCAGCAGTGACAGGGTCGGGGAGACCCAGTACTTC. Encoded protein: CASSDRVGETQYF.

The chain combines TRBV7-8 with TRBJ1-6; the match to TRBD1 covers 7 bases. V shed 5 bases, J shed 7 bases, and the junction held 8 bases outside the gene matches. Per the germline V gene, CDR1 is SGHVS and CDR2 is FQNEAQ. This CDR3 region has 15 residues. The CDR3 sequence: CASSTDRASNSPLHF. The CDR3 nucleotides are TGTGCCAGCAGCACCGACAGGGCCTCGAATTCACCCCTCCACTTT.

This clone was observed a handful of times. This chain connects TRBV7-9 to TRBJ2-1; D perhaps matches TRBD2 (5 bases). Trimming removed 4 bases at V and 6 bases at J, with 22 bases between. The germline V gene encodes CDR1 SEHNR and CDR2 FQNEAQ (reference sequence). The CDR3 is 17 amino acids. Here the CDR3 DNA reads TGTGCCAGCAGCTACCGTCGGGCGGGCAATAACTTCAATGAGCAGTTCTTC. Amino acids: CASSYRRAGNNFNEQFF. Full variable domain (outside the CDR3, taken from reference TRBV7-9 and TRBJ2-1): DTGVSQNPRHKITKRGQNVTFRCDPISEHNRLYWYRQTLGQGPEFLTYFQNEAQLEKSRLLSDRFSAERPKGSFSTLEIQRTEQGDSAMYLCASSYRRAGNNFNEQFFGPGTRLTVL.

The chain's CDR3 is CASSLLGGGRWETQYF. The CDR3 DNA follows: TGTGCCAGCAGCTTACTGGGGGGGGGCCGCTGGGAGACCCAGTACTTC. The chain uses TRBV7-2 and TRBJ2-5, with D possibly being TRBD2 (7 bases). CDR3 length: 16 residues. V was cut by 2 bases and J by 5 bases, with 18 bases left in between. Per the germline V gene, CDR1 is SGHTA and CDR2 is FQGNSA.

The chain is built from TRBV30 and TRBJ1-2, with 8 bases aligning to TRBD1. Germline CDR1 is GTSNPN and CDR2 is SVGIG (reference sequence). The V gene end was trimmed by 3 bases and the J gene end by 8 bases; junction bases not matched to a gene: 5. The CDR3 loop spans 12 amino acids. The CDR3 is CAWRLTGAGYTF. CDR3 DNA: TGTGCCTGGAGACTGACAGGGGCCGGCTACACCTTC.

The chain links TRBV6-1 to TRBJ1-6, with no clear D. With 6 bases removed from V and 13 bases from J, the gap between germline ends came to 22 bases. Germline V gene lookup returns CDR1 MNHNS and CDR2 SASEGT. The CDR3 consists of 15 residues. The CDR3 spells CASSPDPVGVSPLHF. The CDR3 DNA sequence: TGTGCCAGCAGCCCCGACCCCGTTGGTGTTAGTCCCCTCCACTTT.

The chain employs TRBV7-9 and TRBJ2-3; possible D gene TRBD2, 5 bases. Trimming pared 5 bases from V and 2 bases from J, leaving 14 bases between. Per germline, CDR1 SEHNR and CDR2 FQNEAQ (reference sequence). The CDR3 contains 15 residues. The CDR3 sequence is CASSKEGAYTDTQYF. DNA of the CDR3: TGTGCCAGCAGCAAAGAGGGCGCTTACACAGATACGCAGTATTTT.